This T cell receptor (beta chain) derives from a study of control samples from healthy donors and cancer patients. Data came from immunoSEQ multiplex PCR; TCRdb stores just in-frame clones and leaves some out. The table has 99,000 or so clones, roughly four fifths seen once. In this sample, this clone turned up once. The trim removed 0 bases at V and 4 bases at J, leaving 5 bases unmatched. Germline CDR1 is LGHNA and CDR2 is YSLEER. There are 17 residues in the CDR3. This receptor was identified in a woman in her 50s in good health. The gene calls are TRBV4-3 and TRBJ2-7; 14 nucleotides match TRBD2. The sequenced sample was blood. This CDR3 reads CASSQDAGTSGSYEQYF. The CDR3, as DNA: TGCGCCAGCAGCCAAGATGCAGGGACTAGCGGGAGTTACGAGCAGTACTTC.